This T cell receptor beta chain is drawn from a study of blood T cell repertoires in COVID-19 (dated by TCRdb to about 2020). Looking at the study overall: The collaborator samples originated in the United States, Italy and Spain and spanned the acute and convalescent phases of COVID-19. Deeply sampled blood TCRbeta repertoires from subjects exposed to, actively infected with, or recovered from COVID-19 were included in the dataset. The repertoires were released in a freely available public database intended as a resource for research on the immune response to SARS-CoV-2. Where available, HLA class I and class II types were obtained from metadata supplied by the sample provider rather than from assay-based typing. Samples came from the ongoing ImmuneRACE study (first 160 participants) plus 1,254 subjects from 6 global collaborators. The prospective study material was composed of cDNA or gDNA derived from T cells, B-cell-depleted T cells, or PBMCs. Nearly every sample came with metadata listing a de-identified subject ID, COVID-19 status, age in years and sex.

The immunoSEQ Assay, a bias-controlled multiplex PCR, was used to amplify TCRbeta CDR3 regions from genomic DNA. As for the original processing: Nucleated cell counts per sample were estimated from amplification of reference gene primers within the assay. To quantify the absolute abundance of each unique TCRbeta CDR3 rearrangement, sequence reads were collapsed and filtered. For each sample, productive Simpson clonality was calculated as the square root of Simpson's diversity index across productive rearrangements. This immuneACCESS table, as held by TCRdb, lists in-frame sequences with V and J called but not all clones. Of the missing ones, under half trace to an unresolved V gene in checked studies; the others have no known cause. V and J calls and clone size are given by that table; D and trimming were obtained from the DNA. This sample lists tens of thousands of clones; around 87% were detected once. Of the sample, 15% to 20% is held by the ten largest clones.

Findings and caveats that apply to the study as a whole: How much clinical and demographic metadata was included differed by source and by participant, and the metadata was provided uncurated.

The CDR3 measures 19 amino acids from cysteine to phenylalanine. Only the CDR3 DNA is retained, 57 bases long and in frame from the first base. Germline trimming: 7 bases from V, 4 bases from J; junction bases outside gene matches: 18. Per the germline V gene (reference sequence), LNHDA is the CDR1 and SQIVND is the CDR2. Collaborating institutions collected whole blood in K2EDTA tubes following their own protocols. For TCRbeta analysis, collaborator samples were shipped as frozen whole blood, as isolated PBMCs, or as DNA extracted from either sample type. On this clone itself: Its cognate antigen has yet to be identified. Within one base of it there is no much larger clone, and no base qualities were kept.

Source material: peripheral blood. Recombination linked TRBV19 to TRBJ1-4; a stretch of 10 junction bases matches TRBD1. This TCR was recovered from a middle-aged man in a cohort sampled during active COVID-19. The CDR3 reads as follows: CASTNLTTGGTSVNEKLFF. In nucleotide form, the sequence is TGTGCCAGTACCAATCTAACGACAGGGGGCACGTCCGTTAATGAAAAACTGTTTTTT.